These 18 T cell receptor beta chains were sequenced from one sample in a study of cytomegalovirus exposure and HLA in healthy donors. Primers: 60 Vbeta forward and 13 Jbeta reverse. TCRdb's table, derived via immunoSEQ multiplex PCR, lists solely in-frame clones and lacks some. The sample lists some 180,000 clones, roughly 70% occurring once. The specimen sequenced was PBMCs. The receptors were gathered from a male donor in good health and CMV-seronegative.

This clone occurred once. The J gene is TRBJ1-5, the V gene TRBV30, with D uncertain. Germline V CDR1 and CDR2: GTSNPN, SVGIG (reference sequence). Trimming shortened V by 0 bases and J by 10 bases, and 13 bases separated the two germline ends. This CDR3 comprises 13 residues. In DNA form, the CDR3 reads TGTGCCTGGAGTGTACAAATAAATGAACCCCAGCATTTT. Translated: CAWSVQINEPQHF.

The chain has TRBV6-5 and TRBJ1-5, with a tentative D call TRBD1 (6 bases). Trimming shortened V by 2 bases and J by 6 bases, and 11 bases separated the two germline ends. Germline V gives CDR1 MNHEY, CDR2 SVGAGI. The CDR3 runs 14 residues. The CDR3 sequence is CASSYADSVQPQHF. The CDR3 DNA sequence: TGTGCCAGCAGTTACGCGGACAGCGTTCAGCCCCAGCATTTT.

This sequence joins TRBV4-1 and TRBJ2-3, with D possibly TRBD2 on 6 matching bases. Germline assignment: CDR1 MGHRA and CDR2 YSYEKL. Deletions cut 0 bases from V and 1 base from J, with 11 bases between. The CDR3 is made up of 16 amino acids. In DNA form, the CDR3 reads TGCGCCAGCAGCCAAGAAAAAGCGGGCCGCACAGATACGCAGTATTTT. This codes for CASSQEKAGRTDTQYF.

The chain is built from TRBV12-5 and TRBJ2-1; 9 bases line up with TRBD1. Germline CDR1 reads LGHNT; CDR2 reads FRNRAP. V dropped 5 bases and J dropped 4; count of bases not matched to a gene: 9. The CDR3 is 16 residues long. CDR3 DNA: TGTGCTAGTGGTGGGGGGACAGGGTGGGCATACAATGAGCAGTTCTTC. Its translation: CASGGGTGWAYNEQFF.

There are a few counts of this clone. The V gene is TRBV9, the J gene TRBJ2-3; D unclear. From germline, CDR1 is SGDLS and CDR2 YYNGEE. V was clipped by 2 bases and J by 2 bases, with 12 bases between them. This CDR3 has 15 residues. DNA for the CDR3: TGTGCCAGCAGCGTGGAGTGGCGGTCCACAGATACGCAGTATTTT. It encodes CASSVEWRSTDTQYF.

The CDR3: CASSSATGGYNSPLHF. The CDR3 coding sequence is TGTGCCAGCAGCTCGGCTACAGGGGGGTACAATTCACCCCTCCACTTT. This chain uses TRBV7-6 with TRBJ1-6, with 8 bases aligning to TRBD1. CDR3 length: 16 residues. Germline V lookup: CDR1 SGHVS, CDR2 FNYEAQ. V lost 4 bases, J lost 7 bases, and 9 bases stayed unmatched.

The table lists this clone with a count of one. This chain connects TRBV4-1 to TRBJ1-2; the match to TRBD1 covers 10 bases. Germline CDR1 MGHRA, CDR2 YSYEKL. This CDR3 region has 18 residues. V shed 4 bases, J shed 8 bases, and the junction held 19 bases outside the gene matches. The CDR3 nucleotides are TGCGCCAGCAGCCTACTACCAACTTTAATCGGGACAGGGGACGGCTACACCTTC. This translates into CASSLLPTLIGTGDGYTF.

This clone was picked up one time. The genes are TRBV28 and TRBJ1-5; the D gene is possibly TRBD1 (6 bases). This CDR3 has 15 residues. Trimming removed 4 bases at V and 4 bases at J, with 14 bases between. Germline V gene lookup returns CDR1 MDHEN and CDR2 SYDVKM. The CDR3 loop is CASSSPGQRNQPQHF. The CDR3 DNA is TGTGCCAGCAGTTCTCCGGGACAACGGAATCAGCCCCAGCATTTT.

About this clone itself: Within the sample, other DNA sequences also encode this same CDR3. V is TRBV6-6 and J is TRBJ2-2; unclear D gene. Germline V gene data show CDR1 as MNHNY and CDR2 as SVGAGI (reference sequence). V was clipped by 4 bases and J by 5 bases, with 2 bases between them. The CDR3 runs 11 residues. CDR3 loop: CASSLTGELFF. CDR3 bases: TGTGCCAGCAGTTTAACCGGGGAGCTGTTTTTT.

The V gene is TRBV6-5, the J gene TRBJ1-5; D is unclear. Germline V gene data show CDR1 as MNHEY and CDR2 as SVGAGI. Trimming cost V 2 bases and J 2 bases, with 13 bases left between them. The CDR3 loop spans 16 amino acids. The CDR3 bases are TGTGCCAGCAGTTACGGCGGTCATTTGGGCAATCAGCCCCAGCATTTT. This gives the protein CASSYGGHLGNQPQHF.

The genes are TRBV4-2 and TRBJ2-2, with 11 bases that match TRBD2. The V segment lost 0 bases and the J segment 4 bases; nucleotides outside the gene matches: 4. This CDR3 comprises 17 residues. CDR1 and CDR2 (germline): LGHNA, YNFKEQ. The CDR3 loop is CASSQEVGTSGTGELFF. The CDR3 coding sequence is TGTGCCAGCAGCCAAGAGGTCGGGACTAGCGGCACCGGGGAGCTGTTTTTT.

This clone was counted a few times. The CDR3 reads CAWSALRGKYEQYF. The CDR3 nucleotides are TGTGCCTGGAGTGCCCTCAGGGGGAAATACGAGCAGTACTTC. The V gene is TRBV30, the J gene TRBJ2-7; 7 bases align to TRBD1. Germline V gene sequence: CDR1 GTSNPN, CDR2 SVGIG (reference sequence). V was pared by 1 base and J by 4 bases, with 7 bases of the junction left unmatched. CDR3 length: 14 amino acids.

The genes are TRBV28 and TRBJ2-1; 14 bases are shared with TRBD2. After removal of 4 bases from V and 9 bases from J, the junction contained 8 bases not matched to a gene. Germline CDR1 and CDR2: MDHEN and SYDVKM. The CDR3 runs to 16 residues. Here the CDR3 reads CASSSGGLAGDGEQFF. CDR3 nucleotides: TGTGCCAGCAGTTCAGGGGGACTAGCGGGAGATGGTGAGCAGTTCTTC.

J is TRBJ2-3 and V is TRBV25-1; possible D gene TRBD2, 6 bases. Germline lookup yields CDR1 MGHDK and CDR2 SYGVNS. Trimming shortened V by 3 bases and J by 4 bases, and 17 bases separated the two germline ends. This CDR3 has 16 residues. The CDR3 is CASSDGWGEVADTQYF. Here the CDR3 DNA reads TGTGCCAGCAGTGATGGGTGGGGGGAGGTTGCAGATACGCAGTATTTT.

J is TRBJ1-5 and V is TRBV15; D perhaps matches TRBD1 (5 bases). This CDR3 is built from 13 residues. Germline V gives CDR1 LNHNV, CDR2 YYDKDF (reference sequence). V gave up 6 bases and J gave up 4 bases, with 10 bases separating them. The CDR3: CATSKRGNQPQHF. The DNA for the CDR3 is TGTGCCACCAGTAAACGGGGGAATCAGCCCCAGCATTTT.

This clone was detected a few times. The chain recombines TRBV5-4 with TRBJ2-5; the D gene is possibly TRBD2 (5 bases). Trimming stripped 0 bases from V and 1 base from J, with 10 bases between. Germline V lookup: CDR1 SGHNT, CDR2 YYREEE (reference sequence). This CDR3 is built from 15 residues. CDR3: CASSLGTRGQETQYF. The DNA for the CDR3 is TGTGCCAGCAGCTTGGGAACCCGGGGCCAAGAGACCCAGTACTTC.

The gene calls are TRBV6-5 and TRBJ1-6, with D hard to call. CDR3 size: 14 residues. With 7 bases removed from V and 7 bases from J, the gap between germline ends came to 14 bases. The germline V gene has CDR1 MNHEY and CDR2 SVGAGI. The CDR3 DNA reads as TGTGCCAGCACCCCCCGACAAAGAAATTCACCCCTCCACTTT. This gives the protein CASTPRQRNSPLHF.

The gene calls are TRBV19 and TRBJ1-1, with no clear D. Trimming shortened V by 7 bases and J by 4 bases, and 16 bases separated the two germline ends. This CDR3 is 14 amino acids long. Germline V lookup: CDR1 LNHDA, CDR2 SQIVND (reference sequence). In nucleotides, the CDR3 is TGTGCCAGTACCACATCCCAAGCGGGCACTGAAGCTTTCTTT. Its translation is CASTTSQAGTEAFF.